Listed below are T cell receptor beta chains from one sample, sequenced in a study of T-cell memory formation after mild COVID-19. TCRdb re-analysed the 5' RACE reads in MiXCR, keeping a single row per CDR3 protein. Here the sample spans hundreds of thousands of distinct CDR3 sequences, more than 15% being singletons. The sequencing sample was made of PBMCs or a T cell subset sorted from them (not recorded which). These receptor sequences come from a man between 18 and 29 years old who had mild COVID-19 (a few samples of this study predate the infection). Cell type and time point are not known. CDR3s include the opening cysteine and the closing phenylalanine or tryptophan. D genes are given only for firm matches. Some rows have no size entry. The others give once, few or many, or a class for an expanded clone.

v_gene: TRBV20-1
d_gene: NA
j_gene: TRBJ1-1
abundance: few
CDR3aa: CSASPGHMNTEAFF
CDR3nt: TGCAGTGCATCGCCGGGACACATGAACACTGAAGCTTTCTTT

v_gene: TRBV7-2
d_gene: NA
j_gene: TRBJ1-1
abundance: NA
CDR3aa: CASSLAPGGEAFF
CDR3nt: TGTGCCAGCAGCTTAGCGCCGGGGGGTGAAGCTTTCTTT

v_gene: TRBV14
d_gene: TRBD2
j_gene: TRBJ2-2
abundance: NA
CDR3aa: CASSQGALAGDTGELFF
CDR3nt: TGTGCCAGCAGCCAAGGAGCGCTTGCGGGGGACACCGGGGAGCTGTTTTTT

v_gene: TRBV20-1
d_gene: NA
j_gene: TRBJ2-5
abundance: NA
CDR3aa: CSAWGHQETQYF
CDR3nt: TGCAGTGCCTGGGGACACCAAGAGACCCAGTACTTC

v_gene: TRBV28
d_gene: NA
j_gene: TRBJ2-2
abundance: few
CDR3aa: CASSLRLSVTTGELFF
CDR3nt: TGTGCCAGCAGTTTACGGCTCTCAGTGACCACCGGGGAGCTGTTTTTT

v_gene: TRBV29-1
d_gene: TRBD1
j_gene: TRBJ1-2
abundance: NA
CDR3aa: CSVAGDRTVYGYTF
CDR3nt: TGCAGCGTTGCGGGGGACAGGACGGTCTATGGCTACACCTTC

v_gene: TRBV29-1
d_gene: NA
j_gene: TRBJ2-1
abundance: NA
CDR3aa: CSVGPMLYNEQFF
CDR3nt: TGCAGCGTTGGGCCTATGTTATACAATGAGCAGTTCTTC

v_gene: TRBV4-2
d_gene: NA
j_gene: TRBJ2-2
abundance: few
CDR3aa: CASSQVGGGPNTGELFF
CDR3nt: TGTGCCAGCAGCCAAGTCGGAGGGGGGCCTAACACCGGGGAGCTGTTTTTT

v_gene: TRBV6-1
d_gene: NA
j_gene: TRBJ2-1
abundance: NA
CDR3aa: CASRLGGALWDEQFF
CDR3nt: TGTGCCAGCAGATTGGGGGGGGCCCTATGGGATGAGCAGTTCTTC

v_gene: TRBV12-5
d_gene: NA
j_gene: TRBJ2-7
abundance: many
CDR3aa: CASGSPGASSYEQYF
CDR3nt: TGTGCTAGTGGTTCCCCCGGGGCGAGCTCCTACGAGCAGTACTTC

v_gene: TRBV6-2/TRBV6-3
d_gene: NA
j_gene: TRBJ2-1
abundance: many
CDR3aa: CASYPGEQYNEQFF
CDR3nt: TGTGCCAGCTACCCCGGGGAGCAATACAATGAGCAGTTCTTC

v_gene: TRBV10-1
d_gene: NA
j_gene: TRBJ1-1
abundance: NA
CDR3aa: CASSPFPNTEAFF
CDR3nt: TGCGCCAGCAGTCCCTTTCCGAACACTGAAGCTTTCTTT

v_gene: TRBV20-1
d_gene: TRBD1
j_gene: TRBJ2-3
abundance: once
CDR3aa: CSAPAPGQGADTQYF
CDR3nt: TGCAGTGCTCCCGCACCGGGACAGGGGGCAGATACGCAGTATTTT

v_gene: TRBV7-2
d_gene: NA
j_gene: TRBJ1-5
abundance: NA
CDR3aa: CASSLEPNVQPQHF
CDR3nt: TGTGCCAGCAGCTTAGAACCTAATGTTCAGCCCCAGCATTTT

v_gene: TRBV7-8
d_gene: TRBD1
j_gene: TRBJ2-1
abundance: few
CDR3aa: CASSLPNTGTVNSYNEQFF
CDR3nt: TGTGCCAGCAGCTTACCTAACACCGGGACAGTGAACTCCTACAATGAGCAGTTCTTC

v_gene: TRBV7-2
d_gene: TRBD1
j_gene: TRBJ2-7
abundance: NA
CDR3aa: CASSLSWDRREQYF
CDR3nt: TGTGCCAGCAGCTTAAGTTGGGACAGGCGCGAGCAGTACTTC

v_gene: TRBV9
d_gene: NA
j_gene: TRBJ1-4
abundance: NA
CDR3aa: CASSVGGWNEKLFF
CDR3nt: TGTGCCAGCAGCGTTGGAGGGTGGAATGAAAAACTGTTTTTT

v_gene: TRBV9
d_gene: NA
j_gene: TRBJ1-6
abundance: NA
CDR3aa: CASSVGGASPLHF
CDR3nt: TGTGCCAGCAGCGTAGGCGGGGCCTCACCCCTCCACTTT

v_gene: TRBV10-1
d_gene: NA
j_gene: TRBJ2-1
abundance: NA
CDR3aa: CASSAGGSNEQFF
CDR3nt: TGCGCCAGCAGTGCCGGGGGATCCAATGAGCAGTTCTTC

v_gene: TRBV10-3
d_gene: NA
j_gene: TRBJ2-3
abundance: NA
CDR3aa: CATRDTYSTDTQYF
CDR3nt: TGTGCCACCAGGGACACCTATAGCACAGATACGCAGTATTTT

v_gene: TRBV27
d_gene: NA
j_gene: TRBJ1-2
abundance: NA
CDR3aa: CASSLIPLGRGYTF
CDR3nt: TGTGCCAGCAGTTTAATTCCATTGGGCAGGGGCTACACCTTC

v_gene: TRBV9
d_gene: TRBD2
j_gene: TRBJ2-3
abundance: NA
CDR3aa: CASSPSGGLDTQYF
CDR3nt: TGTGCCAGCAGCCCTAGCGGGGGGTTAGATACGCAGTATTTT

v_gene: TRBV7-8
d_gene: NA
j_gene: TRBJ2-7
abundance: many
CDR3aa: CASSLTEYEQYF
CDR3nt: TGTGCCAGCAGCTTAACCGAATACGAGCAGTACTTC

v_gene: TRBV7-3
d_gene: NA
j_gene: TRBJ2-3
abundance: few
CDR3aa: CASSSQGAGGTQYF
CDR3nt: TGTGCCAGCAGCTCCCAGGGGGCGGGAGGAACGCAGTATTTT

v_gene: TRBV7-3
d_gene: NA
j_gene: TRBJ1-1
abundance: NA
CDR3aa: CASSLQGTPVTEAFF
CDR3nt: TGTGCCAGCAGCTTACAAGGGACACCCGTCACTGAAGCTTTCTTT

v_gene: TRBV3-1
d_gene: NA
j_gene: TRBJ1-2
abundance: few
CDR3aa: CASSQWSGTSTNYGYTF
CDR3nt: TGTGCCAGCAGCCAATGGTCCGGGACATCTACGAACTATGGCTACACCTTC

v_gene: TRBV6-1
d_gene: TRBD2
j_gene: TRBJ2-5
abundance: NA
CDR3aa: CASSELAGTQETQYF
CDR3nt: TGTGCCAGCAGTGAACTAGCGGGGACCCAAGAGACCCAGTACTTC

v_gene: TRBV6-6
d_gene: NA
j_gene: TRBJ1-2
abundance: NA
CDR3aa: CASTTAGDYGYTF
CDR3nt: TGTGCCAGCACCACGGCGGGCGACTATGGCTACACCTTC

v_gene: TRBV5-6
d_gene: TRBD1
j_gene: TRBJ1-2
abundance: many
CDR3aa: CASNARTGAYGYTF
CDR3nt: TGTGCCAGCAACGCACGGACAGGCGCCTATGGCTACACCTTC

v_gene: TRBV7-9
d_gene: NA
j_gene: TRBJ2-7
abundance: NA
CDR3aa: CASSLGTTYEQYF
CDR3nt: TGTGCCAGCAGCTTAGGGACTACCTACGAGCAGTACTTC

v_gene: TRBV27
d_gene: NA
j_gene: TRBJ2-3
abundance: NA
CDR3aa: CASSWSAATSTDTQYF
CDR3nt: TGTGCCAGCAGTTGGTCGGCAGCAACTAGCACAGATACGCAGTATTTT

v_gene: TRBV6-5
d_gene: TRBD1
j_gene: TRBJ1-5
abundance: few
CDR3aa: CASSSGTGGFSNQPQHF
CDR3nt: TGTGCCAGCAGTTCCGGGACAGGGGGCTTTAGCAATCAGCCCCAGCATTTT

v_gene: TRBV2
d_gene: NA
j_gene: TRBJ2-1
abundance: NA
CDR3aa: CASSVLGIEFF
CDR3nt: TGTGCCAGCAGTGTTCTGGGGATAGAGTTCTTC

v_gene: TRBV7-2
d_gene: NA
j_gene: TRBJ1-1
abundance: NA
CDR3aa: CASSLTGGTGTEAFF
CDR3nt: TGTGCCAGCAGCTTAACAGGTGGGACGGGCACTGAAGCTTTCTTT

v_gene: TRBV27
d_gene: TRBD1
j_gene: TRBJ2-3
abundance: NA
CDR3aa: CASSPTPDRGGDTQYF
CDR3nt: TGTGCCAGCAGTCCCACCCCGGACAGGGGAGGGGATACGCAGTATTTT

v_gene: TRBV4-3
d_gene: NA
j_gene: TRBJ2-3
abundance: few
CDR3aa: CASSQRVRSPTDTQYF
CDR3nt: TGCGCCAGCAGCCAAAGGGTTCGGTCGCCCACAGATACGCAGTATTTT

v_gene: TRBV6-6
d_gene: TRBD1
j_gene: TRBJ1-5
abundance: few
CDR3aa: CASREQGAGNQPQHF
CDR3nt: TGTGCCAGCAGGGAACAGGGGGCGGGAAATCAGCCCCAGCATTTT

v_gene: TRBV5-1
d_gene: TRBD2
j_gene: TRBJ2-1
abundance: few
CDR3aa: CASSVTSGAYNEQFF
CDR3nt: TGCGCCAGCAGCGTAACTAGCGGGGCCTACAATGAGCAGTTCTTC

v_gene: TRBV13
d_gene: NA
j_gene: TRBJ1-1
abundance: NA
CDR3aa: CASSRGWANTEAFF
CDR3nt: TGTGCCAGCAGCCGAGGGTGGGCTAACACTGAAGCTTTCTTT

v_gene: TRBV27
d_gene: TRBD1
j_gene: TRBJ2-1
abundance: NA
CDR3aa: CASSLSPPGQGYNEQFF
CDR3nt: TGTGCCAGCAGTTTATCGCCACCGGGACAGGGCTACAATGAGCAGTTCTTC

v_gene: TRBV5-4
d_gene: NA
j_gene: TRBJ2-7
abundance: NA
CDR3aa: CASSFGRGKTYEQYF
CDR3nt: TGTGCCAGCAGCTTCGGCAGGGGTAAAACCTACGAGCAGTACTTC

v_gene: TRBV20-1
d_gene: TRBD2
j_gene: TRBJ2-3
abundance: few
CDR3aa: CSAGLAGGGADTQYF
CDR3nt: TGCAGTGCGGGCCTAGCGGGGGGTGGCGCAGATACGCAGTATTTT